The entry that follows covers one T cell receptor (beta chain) sequence. Its antigen is currently not known. No base qualities exist here, and no much larger clone lies one base off it. This sample stems from a study of shared clonotypes between healthy human individuals (dated by TCRdb to between 2020 and 2021). Broadly, across the study: The cohort comprised a couple of women and a few men aged 18 to 49 years. For each donor, CD4 naive and CD4 memory were each run on three plates, CD8 naive on two plates, and CD8 memory on one plate. Blood TCR repertoires of a handful of healthy adults were deeply sequenced to estimate repertoire size and the extent of clonotype sharing between individuals. To increase sequencing depth and limit assay-specific biases, TCR repertoire library preparation and sequencing were carried out by different laboratories using diverse techniques. Each donor's leukapheresis produced roughly between roughly 0.85 and 10 billion PBMCs. Study-wide findings and limitations: Clonotypes shared by all four sorted-subset donors showed higher generation probabilities than non-shared clonotypes. Larger estimated clonotype richness was generally found for naive subsets than for memory subsets. Rarefaction of sorted-subset datasets indicated incomplete sequencing despite the large sequencing depth. Pairwise subsampling indicated that sequencing depth was expected to affect the degree of clonotype sharing among donors. Sampling was restricted to blood, and TCR repertoires in tissues likely differ from the TCR repertoires found in blood. Sharing across a few donors was observed for about 5% of naive CD4, less than 4% of naive CD8, over 2% of memory CD4, and about 0.38% of memory CD8 clonotypes. Because the study included a small number of donors, the genetic and exposure-history diversity represented was limited.

Donors were healthy HIV-negative adults with no recently reported acute infections or vaccinations. Every donor was a Caucasian adult living in Nashville, Tennessee, USA. CD4+ T cells were enriched through magnetic negative selection, after which naive cells were positively selected on CD45RA and the remaining negative fraction served as the memory subset. Blood was collected by leukapheresis, and PBMCs were isolated by Ficoll-Histopaque density gradient centrifugation and then cryopreserved in liquid nitrogen vapor phase. Analytical flow cytometry was used to check the purity and quantity of every magnetically sorted T cell population. Each sorted fraction had its genomic DNA isolated and then quantified by UV absorbance on a Nanodrop 2000c. Using the deep immunoSEQ assay, multiplex PCR amplified TCR CDR3 regions from genomic DNA. Genomic DNA extracted from each cell subset was distributed evenly over all wells of several immunoSEQ 96-well plates, and each plate served as one replicate. For sorted subsets, around 0.2 ug genomic DNA, equal to about 30,000 T cell genomes, was loaded into each replicate PCR. Purified libraries were quantified with a Qubit 3.0 fluorometer, sized on a Bioanalyzer 2100, and re-quantified with the KAPA Library Quantification kit. Every immunoSEQ 96-well plate was sequenced on a separate single-read 150-cycle Illumina NextSeq 550 flow cell. On the authors' methods: Because the immunoSEQ output held only junctional sequences and lacked quality scores, the filtering could not match the filtering applied to full-length reads. Sequences were annotated with PyIR, a Python wrapper for IgBLAST v1.9, and V/J genes and CDR3 were assigned using IMGT germline references. Reads were removed for weak V/J assignments (E-value above 1e-6), missing CDR3, stop codons, out-of-frame junctions, or ambiguous translated residues. V3J clonotypes were defined as sequences sharing the same inferred V gene, J gene, and CDR3 amino acid sequence. Percentage overlap between repertoires was computed as shared unique clonotypes divided by the size of the smaller repertoire. Repertoire richness was assessed with RTK rarefaction, the Chao1 estimator, and Recon v2.1 estimates of unobserved clonotypes. OLGA was used to compute generation probabilities for all TCRbeta clonotypes that the gDNA method yielded from a handful of donors. Drawn from immuneACCESS, this table holds only the in-frame rearrangements with V and J called that TCRdb kept. Clones are partly lost; checked studies trace under half to an unresolved V gene and leave the rest unexplained. The DNA gave D and trimming, while V, J and clone size come from that table. Counted in this sample were millions of clones; over 90% of them appeared once. Roughly 0.36% of the sample is taken by the ten largest.

The CDR3 spans 15 residues, from the cysteine through the phenylalanine. This entry keeps only the CDR3 DNA: 45 bases, framed from base 1. CDR1 MNHNS and CDR2 SASEGT were looked up in the germline V gene. The junction shows trimming of 4 bases on V and 2 bases on J, and the gene matches do not reach 8 bases of it. Material: naive CD4+ T cells from PBMCs. The label giving this sample's cell subset or site can be read as: CD45RA+ positively selected. The clonotype comes from a man younger than 35 in good health. Some clones in this sample may be carry-over from other donors' samples. The V and J segments used are TRBV6-1 and TRBJ2-7; TRBD2 matches 7 bases in the middle. The bases are TGTGCCAGCAGTGCCCGGGGGGTACGTCCCTACGAGCAGTACTTC. This gives the protein CASSARGVRPYEQYF.